A single T cell receptor (beta chain) is shown here with its context. This sample was taken from a study of T cells in Graves' hyperthyroidism and ophthalmopathy. Looking at the study overall: Peripheral blood was acquired at first diagnosis, ahead of any therapy whatsoever.

It was RNA transcripts that yielded the amplified TCR beta CDR3 regions. The TCR CDR3 first-round RT-PCR relied on the HTBI primer set. TCRdb fed the multiplex PCR reads into MiXCR, producing one record per CDR3 protein. Of about 420,000 distinct CDR3 sequences in the sample, approximately 13% were seen once. CDR3 length equals 14 residues. The ends lost 1 base at V and 5 bases at J; junction bases unmatched: 3. Germline-derived CDR1 and CDR2 are SGHKS and YYEKEE (reference sequence). Each patient was aged 18 to 65 and had newly diagnosed hyperthyroidism of under 2 months' duration. Not enrolled were patients with uncontrolled infection, other autoimmune disease, pregnancy or lactation. More than 8.5 ml of fresh peripheral blood supplied the PBMCs.

Material: blood. The chain couples TRBV5-5 to TRBJ2-1; 7 bases map to TRBD2. This receptor was identified in a woman between 18 and 29 years old with Graves' hyperthyroidism. The DNA for the CDR3 is TGTGCCAGCAGCTTGTGGACTAGGAACAATGAGCAGTTCTTC. This encodes CASSLWTRNNEQFF.